The present TCR beta chain was sequenced within a study of T cell responses to AZD1222 COVID-19 vaccine. Data came from immunoSEQ multiplex PCR; TCRdb stores just in-frame clones and leaves some out. The repertoire includes approximately 110,000 clones, roughly nine tenths of them detected once, and roughly 4% sits in the top ten. Overall study findings and caveats: Spike-wide coverage was observed for vaccine-associated CD4 TCRs, with dominant responses at 160-218 and 743-854. Baseline testing showed seropositivity in only 5 or 6 AZD1222 recipients. White British donors predominated, females outnumbered males, and clonal diversity was possibly underestimated.

The CDR3 runs 13 residues. Germline lookup yields CDR1 GTSNPN and CDR2 SVGIG (reference sequence). After removal of 5 bases from V and 7 bases from J, the junction contained 5 bases not matched to a gene. On this clone: Its specificity is unknown.

This sequence originates from an adult in good health. Sample: peripheral blood, taken on day 0 of AZD1222 vaccination. The rearrangement joins TRBV30 to TRBJ1-1; 12 nucleotides match TRBD1. CDR3 bases: TGTGCCTGGGGGACAGGGGGCCTGAGTGAAGCTTTCTTT. Translated: CAWGTGGLSEAFF.